The clone carrying this T cell receptor (beta chain) showed up just a few times. Its antigen is not identified. The data belong to a study of identical twins. General study findings and limits: Compared with models, monozygotic twins showed more out-of-frame TCR alpha sharing. Invariant populations such as MAIT and iNKT cells could partly muddle zero-insertion analyses. Cross-sectional statistics underpinned the conclusions; the same donors were not followed. Twin-shared out-of-frame alpha sequences were enriched for low generation probability.

Germline lookup yields CDR1 DFQATT and CDR2 SNEGSKA (reference sequence). V trimming: 0 bases; J trimming: 8 bases; junction bases outside the gene matches: 9. This CDR3 is built from 16 residues. Each CDR3 protein is one row after TCRdb ran MiXCR on the 5' RACE reads. The sample includes about 530,000 distinct CDR3 sequences, approximately 20% of them seen just once. The data were also submitted as part of a second study, on yellow fever vaccine responses in identical twins.

This TCR was sampled from a woman between 18 and 30 years old in good health. This chain uses TRBV20-1 with TRBJ2-1; 11 positions agree with TRBD2. Sequences were obtained from CD4+ T cells sorted from blood. This CDR3 reads CSARDPIAGGSYEQFF. In nucleotides, the CDR3 is TGCAGTGCTAGAGATCCTATAGCGGGAGGGTCTTATGAGCAGTTCTTC.